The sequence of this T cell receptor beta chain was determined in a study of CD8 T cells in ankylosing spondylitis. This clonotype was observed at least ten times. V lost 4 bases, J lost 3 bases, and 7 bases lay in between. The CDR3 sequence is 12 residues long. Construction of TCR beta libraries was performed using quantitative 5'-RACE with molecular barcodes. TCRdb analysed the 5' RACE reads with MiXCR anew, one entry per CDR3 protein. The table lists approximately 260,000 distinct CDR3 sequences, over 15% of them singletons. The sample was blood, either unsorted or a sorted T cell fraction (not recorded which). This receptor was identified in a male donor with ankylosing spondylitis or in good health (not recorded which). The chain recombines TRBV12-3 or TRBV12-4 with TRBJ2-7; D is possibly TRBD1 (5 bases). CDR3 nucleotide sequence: TGTGCCAGCAGTTCTCAGGGCTACGAGCAGTACTTC. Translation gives CASSSQGYEQYF.